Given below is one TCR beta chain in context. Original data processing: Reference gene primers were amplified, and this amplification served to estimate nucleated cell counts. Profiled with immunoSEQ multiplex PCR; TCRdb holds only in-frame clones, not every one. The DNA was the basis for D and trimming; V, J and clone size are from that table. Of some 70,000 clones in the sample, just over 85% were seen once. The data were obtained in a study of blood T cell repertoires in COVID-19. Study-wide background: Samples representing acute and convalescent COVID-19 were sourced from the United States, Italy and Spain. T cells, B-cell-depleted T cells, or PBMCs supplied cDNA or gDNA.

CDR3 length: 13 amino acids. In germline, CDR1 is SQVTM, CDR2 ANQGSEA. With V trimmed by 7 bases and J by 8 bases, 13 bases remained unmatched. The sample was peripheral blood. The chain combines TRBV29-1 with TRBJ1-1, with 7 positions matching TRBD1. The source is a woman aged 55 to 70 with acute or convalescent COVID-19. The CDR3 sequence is CSARGNDRQEAFF. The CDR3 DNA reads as TGCAGCGCCAGGGGGAACGACCGTCAAGAAGCTTTCTTT.